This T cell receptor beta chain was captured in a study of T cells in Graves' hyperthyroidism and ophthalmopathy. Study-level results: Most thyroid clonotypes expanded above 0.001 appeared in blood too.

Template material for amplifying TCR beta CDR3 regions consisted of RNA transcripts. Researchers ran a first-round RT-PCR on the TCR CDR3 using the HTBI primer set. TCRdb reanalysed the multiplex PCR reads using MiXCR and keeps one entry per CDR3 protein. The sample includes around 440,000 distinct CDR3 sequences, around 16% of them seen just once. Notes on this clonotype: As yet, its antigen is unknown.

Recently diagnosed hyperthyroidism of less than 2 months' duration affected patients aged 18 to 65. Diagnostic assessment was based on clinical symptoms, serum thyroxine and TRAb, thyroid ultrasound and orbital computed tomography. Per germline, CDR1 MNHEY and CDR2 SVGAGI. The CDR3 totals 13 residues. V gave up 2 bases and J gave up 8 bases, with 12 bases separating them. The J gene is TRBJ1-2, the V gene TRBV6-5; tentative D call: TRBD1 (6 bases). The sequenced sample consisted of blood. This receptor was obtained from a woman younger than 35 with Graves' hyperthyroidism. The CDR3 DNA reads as TGTGCCAGCAGTTACGGGGGACAAGGCGGCTACACCTTC. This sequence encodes CASSYGGQGGYTF.